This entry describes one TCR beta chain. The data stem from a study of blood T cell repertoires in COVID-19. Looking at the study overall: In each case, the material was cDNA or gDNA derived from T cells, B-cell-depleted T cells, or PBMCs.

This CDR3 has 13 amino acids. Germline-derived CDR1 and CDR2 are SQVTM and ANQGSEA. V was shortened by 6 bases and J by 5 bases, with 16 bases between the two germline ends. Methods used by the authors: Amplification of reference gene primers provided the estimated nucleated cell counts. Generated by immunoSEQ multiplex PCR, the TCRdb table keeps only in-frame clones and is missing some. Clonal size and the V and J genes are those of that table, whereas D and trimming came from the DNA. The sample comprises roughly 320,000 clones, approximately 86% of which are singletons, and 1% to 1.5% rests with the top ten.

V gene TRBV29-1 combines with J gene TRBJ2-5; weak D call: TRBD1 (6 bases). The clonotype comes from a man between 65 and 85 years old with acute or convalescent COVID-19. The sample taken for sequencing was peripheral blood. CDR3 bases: TGCAGCGTCACGCGAGGGGGTAGGGAGACCCAGTACTTC. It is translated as CSVTRGGRETQYF.